This entry features one TCR beta chain sequence. This CDR3 comprises 16 residues. Per germline, CDR1 SGHDN and CDR2 FVKESK. Trimming removed 0 bases from V and 7 bases from J; junction bases left unmatched: 10. TCRdb's table, derived via immunoSEQ multiplex PCR, lists solely in-frame clones and lacks some. The sample has around 1.6 million clones; approximately 98% are singletons. The data are from a study of shared clonotypes between healthy human individuals. V usage is TRBV14 and J usage is TRBJ2-7; 9 nucleotides align to TRBD1. The sequence derives from a young man in good health. Sequenced: naive CD4+ T cells sorted from blood. Subset indicated: CD45RA+ positively selected. The CDR3 sequence: CASSQDEQGAPREQYF. CDR3 coding DNA: TGTGCCAGCAGCCAAGATGAACAGGGGGCGCCTAGAGAGCAGTACTTC.